This TCR beta chain was sequenced for a study of T-cell reconstitution after alpha-beta-depleted transplantation in children. General study results and limits: Some patients owed their high day-60 TCRbeta diversity to surviving recipient T cells and thymic progenitors. Newly generated T cells supplied most T-cell counts and diversity one year post-transplant. Several hundred expanded graft clones reportedly gave rise to the alpha-beta T cells present about two months after transplant.

On this clonotype itself: Its antigen is unknown.

The CDR3 runs 14 residues. Trimming pared 5 bases from V and 2 bases from J, leaving 13 bases between. The TCRbeta library incorporated unique molecular identifiers. Each CDR3 protein gets one entry after TCRdb re-called the PCR reads with MiXCR. The sample shows 200,000 to 300,000 distinct CDR3 sequences, 20% to 30% of them seen only once. The chain couples TRBV12-3 or TRBV12-4 to TRBJ2-7; either TRBD1 or TRBD2 may fit D (5 bases each). The TCR sequence derives from a female patient younger than 10 who had a stem cell transplant for congenital amegakaryocytic thrombocytopenia, so the T cells may come from the graft donor. This sample comprised PBMCs, mostly from graft donor cells, obtained 360 days after TCRalphabeta/CD19-depleted stem cell transplant. This CDR3 is CASSPGTAAYEQYF. In DNA form, the CDR3 reads TGTGCCAGCAGTCCGGGGACGGCAGCCTACGAGCAGTACTTC.